This entry lists 25 T cell receptor beta chains sequenced from one sample in a study of T cells in Graves' hyperthyroidism and ophthalmopathy. It was RNA transcripts that yielded the amplified TCR beta CDR3 regions. TCR CDR3 underwent first-round RT-PCR with the HTBI primer set. TCRdb re-called the multiplex PCR reads with MiXCR, one entry per CDR3 protein. The sample consists of 500,000 or so distinct CDR3 sequences, about 16% of them appearing once. Sequenced input: blood. Receptors were obtained from a woman in her twenties or thirties with Graves' ophthalmopathy.

Comment on this clonotype: At one end, the junction sequence differs from germline, possibly due to a read error. The chain carries TRBV11-3 and TRBJ2-6; the D gene is possibly TRBD1 (5 bases). This CDR3 is built from 12 residues. CDR1 SGHNT and CDR2 YENEEA come from the germline V gene. CDR3 coding DNA: TGTGCCAGCAGCTTAAGGGGTAGGGCCCTGATTTTC. Translating it yields CASSLRGRALIF.

J is TRBJ1-1 and V is TRBV15; no clear D gene. The CDR3 contains 14 residues. Germline lookup yields CDR1 LNHNV and CDR2 YYDKDF (reference sequence). With 6 bases removed from V and 4 bases from J, the gap between germline ends came to 15 bases. CDR3 in DNA: TGTGCCACCAGTTTCCCGGCGGCTGCCACTGAAGCTTTCTTT. Amino acid sequence: CATSFPAAATEAFF. Variable domain in full (rest from reference TRBV15 and TRBJ1-1): DAMVIQNPRYQVTQFGKPVTLSCSQTLNHNVMYWYQQKSSQAPKLLFHYYDKDFNNEADTPDNFQSRRPNTSFCFLDIRSPGLGDTAMYLCATSFPAAATEAFFGQGTRLTVV.

This clonotype has ten or more counts. This chain links TRBV11-1 with TRBJ2-5, with D unresolved. This CDR3 has 13 residues. V lost 6 bases and J 4 bases, leaving 12 bases between the germline ends. Germline CDR1 is SGHAT and CDR2 is FQDESV (reference sequence). The CDR3 DNA is TGTGCCAGCAGTCCGGAGTTACGAGAGACCCAGTACTTC. Translation gives CASSPELRETQYF.

The gene calls are TRBV15 and TRBJ2-7; 10 bases align to TRBD2. This CDR3 is built from 14 residues. J was trimmed by 2 bases and V by 7 bases; bases with no gene match: 5. Germline-derived CDR1 and CDR2 are LNHNV and YYDKDF (reference sequence). CDR3 in amino acids: CATTWTSGTYEQYF. In DNA form, the CDR3 reads TGTGCCACCACCTGGACTAGCGGAACCTACGAGCAGTACTTC.

This clonotype turned up a few times. The chain employs TRBV7-6 and TRBJ2-1; D remains ambiguous. The CDR3 covers 11 residues. Germline CDR1 SGHVS, CDR2 FNYEAQ. Trimming cost V 4 bases and J 9 bases, with 7 bases left between them. CDR3: CASSSYGEQFF. CDR3 bases: TGTGCCAGCAGCTCCTACGGTGAGCAGTTCTTC.

This clonotype came up many times. The chain uses TRBV2 and TRBJ1-5; 7 bases map to TRBD1. Germline values: CDR1 SNHLY, CDR2 FYNNEI. V lost 6 bases and J lost 7; bases outside the gene matches: 9. The CDR3 sequence is 14 residues long. The CDR3: CASSLYRGGQPQHF. CDR3 nucleotide sequence: TGTGCCAGCAGCCTCTACAGGGGCGGGCAGCCCCAGCATTTT.

This clonotype was seen a handful of times. J is TRBJ1-1 and V is TRBV15; TRBD1 might be the D (6 bases). The V gene lost 5 bases and the J gene lost 1 base, with 11 bases spanning the gap. The CDR3 length is 14 residues. CDR1 is LNHNV, CDR2 YYDKDF, per germline (reference sequence). The CDR3, as DNA: TGTGCCACCAGCGAACCGGGACAGAACACTGAAGCTTTCTTT. Translated, it gives CATSEPGQNTEAFF. The whole variable domain, filled in from reference TRBV15 and TRBJ1-1, reads DAMVIQNPRYQVTQFGKPVTLSCSQTLNHNVMYWYQQKSSQAPKLLFHYYDKDFNNEADTPDNFQSRRPNTSFCFLDIRSPGLGDTAMYLCATSEPGQNTEAFFGQGTRLTVV.

To note about this clonotype: One end of the junction varies from germline; a read error may be responsible. The chain recombines TRBV10-3 with TRBJ2-1; D could derive from TRBD1 or TRBD2 (6 bases each). The germline V gene encodes CDR1 ENHRY and CDR2 SYGVKD. The CDR3 has 13 residues. CDR3 loop: CATLGAGYNDQFF. DNA for the CDR3: TGTGCCACCCTGGGGGCGGGGTACAATGACCAGTTCTTC.

Many counts were recorded for this clonotype. The chain joins TRBV7-2 to TRBJ1-1, with D possibly being TRBD1 (5 bases). There are 14 residues in the CDR3. CDR1 SGHTA and CDR2 FQGNSA come from the germline V gene. V was pared by 3 bases and J by 1 base, with 9 bases between. CDR3 sequence (DNA): TGTGCCAGCAGCTTGGGACGTCAGAACACTGAAGCTTTCTTT. This translates into CASSLGRQNTEAFF.

The chain recombines TRBV15 with TRBJ1-6; D is possibly TRBD1 (5 bases). The CDR3 sequence is 15 residues long. CDR1 is LNHNV and CDR2 is YYDKDF in the germline V gene (reference sequence). Trimming left V 0 bases short and J 9 bases short, with 12 bases between. The CDR3: CATSRDLGESSPLHF. The DNA of the CDR3 is TGTGCCACCAGCAGAGATCTAGGGGAGAGTTCACCCCTCCACTTT.

This clonotype came up many times. V is TRBV20-1 and J is TRBJ1-2; D unresolved. Per germline, CDR1 DFQATT and CDR2 SNEGSKA (reference sequence). The V gene lost 5 bases and the J gene lost 7 bases, with 11 bases spanning the gap. This CDR3 comprises 11 residues. The DNA for the CDR3 is TGCAGTGCTTGGGAGGAGAGTGGCTACACCTTC. Translation: CSAWEESGYTF.

Comments on this clonotype: A much larger clone differs from this one at a single base, so this may be a read error. Here the CDR3 reads CASSLAQGVSTEAFF. CDR3 nucleotides: TGTGCCAGCAGTTTAGCCCAGGGAGTGAGCACTGAAGCTTTCTTT. V and J are TRBV28 and TRBJ1-1, with TRBD1 as a possible D gene (5 bases). There are 15 residues in the CDR3. V shed 2 bases and J shed 4 bases, with 14 bases lying between them. Germline V gives CDR1 MDHEN, CDR2 SYDVKM.

This clonotype has ten or more counts. The chain links TRBV6-1 to TRBJ1-5; the match to TRBD1 covers 10 bases. J lost 6 bases, V lost 5 bases, and 7 bases had no gene match. CDR1 and CDR2 from the germline V gene are MNHNS and SASEGT. This CDR3 is 15 amino acids long. The CDR3 nucleotides are TGTGCCAGCAGTAAGACAGGGGGCCTCGGTCAGCCCCAGCATTTT. Its translation is CASSKTGGLGQPQHF.

This clonotype was counted many times. The rearrangement links TRBV28 to TRBJ2-5, with 11 positions matching TRBD1. There are 18 residues in the CDR3. From germline, CDR1 is MDHEN and CDR2 SYDVKM. V lost 5 bases, J lost 5 bases, and 16 bases stayed unmatched. Written as DNA, the CDR3 is TGTGCCAGCAGTACCAGACTCGCCGGGACAGGGGGTCGCGAGACCCAGTACTTC. Its protein product is CASSTRLAGTGGRETQYF.

A few counts support this clonotype. This sequence joins TRBV6-2 or TRBV6-3 and TRBJ1-2, with 10 positions matching TRBD1. This CDR3 has 18 amino acids. CDR1 is MNHEY, CDR2 SVGEGT, per germline. The V gene end was trimmed by 7 bases and the J gene end by 4 bases; junction bases not matched to a gene: 18. The CDR3 region is CASKTEGGTGAWIYGYTF. The CDR3 DNA is TGTGCCAGCAAGACGGAAGGGGGGACAGGGGCCTGGATCTATGGCTACACCTTC.

This CDR3 is CASSFTEREVHEQYF. The CDR3 DNA reads TGTGCCAGCAGCTTTACCGAGCGGGAGGTCCACGAGCAGTACTTC. The rearrangement joins TRBV7-3 to TRBJ2-7; 9 bases agree with TRBD2. This CDR3 has 15 amino acids. CDR1 and CDR2 from the germline V gene are SGHTA and FQGTGA. Germline trimming cut 3 bases from V and 5 bases from J; bases unmatched to any gene: 8. Combining the CDR3 with reference TRBV7-3 and TRBJ2-7 gives the whole variable domain GAGVSQTPSNKVTEKGKYVELRCDPISGHTALYWYRQSLGQGPEFLIYFQGTGAADDSGLPNDRFFAVRPEGSVSTLKIQRTERGDSAVYLCASSFTEREVHEQYFGPGTRLTVT.

This clonotype was detected ten times or more. This chain joins TRBV18 and TRBJ2-3, with D perhaps being TRBD1 or TRBD2 (5 bases each). This CDR3 region has 13 residues. Germline V gene data show CDR1 as KGHSH and CDR2 as LQKENI. The V end was cut by 6 bases, the J end by 7 bases, with 14 bases between. The CDR3 DNA follows: TGTGCCAGCTCTCCGACAGAGGGAAATACGCAGTATTTT. It codes for CASSPTEGNTQYF.

For this clonotype: One end of the junction is discordant with germline, which a read error may explain. The rearrangement uses TRBV5-1 and TRBJ2-3; D is perhaps TRBD2 (6 bases). There are 15 residues in the CDR3. Germline loops: CDR1 SGHRS, CDR2 YFSETQ. The CDR3 region has the DNA TGTGCCAGCAGCGTAGCGGCGGGCGCCACAGATACGCAGTATTTT. Encoded protein: CASSVAAGATDTQYF.

The chain couples TRBV19 to TRBJ2-7, with no clear D. CDR3 length: 15 amino acids. The V gene lost 8 bases and the J gene lost 5 bases, with 22 bases spanning the gap. Per the germline V gene, CDR1 is LNHDA and CDR2 is SQIVND (reference sequence). The CDR3 sequence is CASAPWSLSQDEQYF. For the CDR3, the DNA is TGTGCCAGTGCTCCTTGGAGCCTAAGTCAAGACGAGCAGTACTTC. Full variable domain (remainder filled in from reference TRBV19 and TRBJ2-7): DGGITQSPKYLFRKEGQNVTLSCEQNLNHDAMYWYRQDPGQGLRLIYYSQIVNDFQKGDIAEGYSVSREKKESFPLTVTSAQKNPTAFYLCASAPWSLSQDEQYFGPGTRLTVT.

This clonotype was counted ten times or more. The chain couples TRBV28 to TRBJ2-7; 7 bases map to TRBD1. Germline values: CDR1 MDHEN, CDR2 SYDVKM. This CDR3 has 16 amino acids. With 6 bases clipped from V and 0 bases from J, the junction kept 11 bases outside the gene matches. The CDR3 sequence: CASSPPPYRGSYEQYF. CDR3 DNA sequence: TGTGCCAGCAGCCCTCCTCCCTACAGGGGCTCCTACGAGCAGTACTTC.

The rearrangement uses TRBV29-1 and TRBJ2-1, with D possibly TRBD1 on 5 matching bases. Germline-derived CDR1 and CDR2 are SQVTM and ANQGSEA. The CDR3 runs 12 residues. Between the trimmed V and J ends, which lost 0 bases and 9 bases, there was a span of 9 bases. The CDR3 DNA reads TGCAGCGTTGAAGAACTCCAGGGTGAGCAGTTCTTC. It encodes CSVEELQGEQFF.

There are many counts of this clonotype. This rearrangement joins TRBV20-1 to TRBJ2-1, with 9 bases aligning to TRBD2. The J segment lost 8 bases and the V segment lost 1 base, leaving 15 bases of the junction unmatched. Germline CDR1 reads DFQATT; CDR2 reads SNEGSKA (reference sequence). The CDR3 has 17 residues. The chain's CDR3 is CSARVFGRREGRYEQFF. CDR3 DNA sequence: TGCAGTGCTAGAGTTTTCGGGAGGCGGGAGGGCCGGTATGAGCAGTTCTTC.

This clonotype was seen a few times. V is TRBV28 and J is TRBJ1-5; no clear D gene. Germline-derived CDR1 and CDR2 are MDHEN and SYDVKM. The CDR3 loop spans 14 amino acids. V shed 1 base and J shed 2 bases, with 6 bases lying between them. As DNA, the CDR3 is TGTGCCAGCAGTTTATCCCCGGGCAATCAGCCCCAGCATTTT. Translated, it gives CASSLSPGNQPQHF.

Many counts were recorded for this clonotype. This chain connects TRBV5-1 to TRBJ1-2, with 7 bases aligning to TRBD1. V gave up 4 bases and J gave up 8 bases; unmatched junction bases: 14. This CDR3 comprises 15 residues. Germline CDR1 reads SGHRS; CDR2 reads YFSETQ. The chain's CDR3 is CASSLTTGQVQGYTF. The CDR3 DNA reads as TGCGCCAGCAGCCTCACGACAGGGCAAGTGCAGGGCTACACCTTC.

This clonotype was recorded at least ten times. The J gene is TRBJ2-7, the V gene TRBV7-9; perhaps TRBD1 as D (6 bases). From germline, CDR1 is SEHNR and CDR2 FQNEAQ (reference sequence). Trimming removed 5 bases from V and 5 bases from J, with 19 bases in between. CDR3 length: 15 amino acids. CDR3 nucleotide sequence: TGTGCCAGCAGCCCCTACCTACAGGGTAACGACGAGCAGTACTTC. It specifies CASSPYLQGNDEQYF.